What follows are 28 T cell receptor beta chains derived from one specimen sequenced in a study of human T cells and chemical hapten exposure. TCRdb reprocessed the RACE reads via MiXCR and lists one record per CDR3 protein. The data hold some 82,000 distinct CDR3 sequences, with approximately 6.6% observed a single time. Time point specified: patch test 2, 6 weeks after DPC sensitization. Indicated treatment: therapeutic diphenylcyclopropenone sensitization with weekly scalp DPC. The input for sequencing was whole blood, taken in connection with sensitization to the hapten diphenylcyclopropenone (DPC). The receptor source for this set is a woman aged 25 to 39 with alopecia areata. Some clones in this sample may be carry-over from other donors' samples.

A word on this clonotype: Given a much more abundant clone one base away, this may be a read error. The rearrangement joins TRBV12-3 or TRBV12-4 to TRBJ1-1; D call uncertain. The CDR3 has 13 residues. Deletions cut 5 bases from V and 0 bases from J, with 7 bases between. The CDR3 protein is CASSREVNTEAFF. The CDR3 coding sequence is TGTGCCAGCAGTAGAGAGGTGAACACTGAAGCTTTCTTT.

This clonotype was counted a few times. V gene TRBV12-3 or TRBV12-4 combines with J gene TRBJ1-1; D gene unclear. The CDR3 is made up of 13 amino acids. Trimming removed 3 bases from V and 5 bases from J, with 10 bases in between. The CDR3 region has the DNA TGTGCCAGCAGTTTTTCCGGTGGAACTGAAGCTTTCTTT. Translated, it gives CASSFSGGTEAFF.

This clonotype has ten or more counts. No conserved phenylalanine or tryptophan is present at the end of the CDR3, so a read error is the likely explanation. No DNA is shown, since the ends of the CDR3 on it are uncertain; the CDR3 is the one TCRdb lists. The chain joins TRBV25-1 to TRBJ2-7; the tabulated D call, TRBD1, remains unverified against the DNA. CDR1 and CDR2 (germline): MGHDK, SYGVNS. Including both end residues, the CDR3 is 11 amino acids long. The CDR3 reads CASSEKRGWPL.

This clonotype was seen at least ten times. The V gene is TRBV18, the J gene TRBJ2-3; 8 bases map to TRBD1. The V gene's germline CDR1 is KGHSH and CDR2 LQKENI. The CDR3 loop spans 16 amino acids. The V and J ends lost 4 bases and 1 base, in that order; junction bases with no gene match: 7. The CDR3 sequence is CASSRQTGERTDTQYF. The CDR3, as DNA: TGTGCCAGCTCACGGCAGACAGGGGAACGCACAGATACGCAGTATTTT.

The sample holds a few counts of this clonotype. The V and J genes are TRBV6-6 and TRBJ2-1; a weak D match, TRBD1 (6 bases). Germline CDR1 reads MNHNY; CDR2 reads SVGAGI (reference sequence). Trimming shortened V by 2 bases and J by 1 base, and 12 bases separated the two germline ends. The CDR3 is 16 amino acids. The CDR3 region is CASSYEDSSSYNEQFF. CDR3 nucleotides: TGTGCCAGCAGTTACGAGGACAGTTCTTCCTACAATGAGCAGTTCTTC.

This clonotype was observed many times. This chain links TRBV3-1 with TRBJ2-5, with 7 bases that match TRBD2. CDR1 and CDR2 from the germline V gene are LGHDT and YNNKEL (reference sequence). This CDR3 is 17 amino acids long. Trimming took 4 bases from V and 5 from J; bases not matched to a gene: 16. The CDR3 protein is CASSLGTAGDLTETQYF. In DNA form, the CDR3 reads TGTGCCAGCAGCCTCGGAACCGCGGGGGACCTTACGGAGACCCAGTACTTC.

This clonotype came up many times. The chain combines TRBV6-6 with TRBJ2-1; possibly TRBD2 for D (5 bases). V was clipped by 6 bases and J by 13 bases, with 13 bases between them. The germline gives CDR1 MNHNY, CDR2 SVGAGI (reference sequence). The CDR3 is 11 amino acids. The CDR3 coding sequence is TGTGCCAGCAGCCCCGGACTCCCTCAGTTCTTC. Translating it yields CASSPGLPQFF.

The chain is built from TRBV12-3 or TRBV12-4 and TRBJ1-2; D is possibly TRBD1 (6 bases). The CDR3 totals 14 residues. Trimming pared 5 bases from V and 6 bases from J, leaving 16 bases between. The CDR3 loop is CASSLLLTGDGYTF. The DNA for the CDR3 is TGTGCCAGCAGTCTCCTCCTGACAGGCGATGGCTACACCTTC.

This chain links TRBV6-1 with TRBJ2-3; 9 bases line up with TRBD2. The germline V gene encodes CDR1 MNHNS and CDR2 SASEGT. This CDR3 has 16 amino acids. Trimming cost V 6 bases and J 4 bases; bases outside gene matches: 11. CDR3 residues: CASRLGGGAFADTQYF. Here the CDR3 DNA reads TGTGCCAGCAGGCTGGGCGGGGGGGCCTTCGCAGATACGCAGTATTTT.

This clonotype showed up many times. This chain links TRBV6-1 with TRBJ2-1; either TRBD1 or TRBD2 may supply D (5 bases each). This CDR3 contains 11 residues. V lost 7 bases and J lost 14, with 15 bases in between. Germline values: CDR1 MNHNS, CDR2 SASEGT. The CDR3 DNA follows: TGTGCCAGCAAGGAGGACACCAGGGAGTTCTTC. It is translated as CASKEDTREFF.

A few counts support this clonotype. The rearrangement uses TRBV7-2 and TRBJ1-4; D is possibly TRBD1 (6 bases). Per the germline V gene, CDR1 is SGHTA and CDR2 is FQGNSA. This CDR3 is 15 amino acids long. The ends were cut back, 6 bases at V and 2 bases at J, with 13 bases in the middle. The CDR3 nucleotides are TGTGCCAGCAGACGGAACAGGGCTACTAATGAAAAACTGTTTTTT. Amino acids: CASRRNRATNEKLFF.

This clonotype was seen many times. The J gene is TRBJ2-7, the V gene TRBV29-1; 8 nucleotides align to TRBD1. Germline loops: CDR1 SQVTM, CDR2 ANQGSEA. V lost 4 bases and J lost 6; bases outside the gene matches: 5. The CDR3 has 12 amino acids. The CDR3 here is CSVGIQGVEQYF. CDR3 nucleotides: TGCAGCGTTGGTATACAGGGGGTCGAGCAGTACTTC.

The chain joins TRBV7-2 to TRBJ1-2, with D possibly matching TRBD1 (5 bases). The CDR3 consists of 15 residues. Deletions cut 4 bases from V and 4 bases from J, with 16 bases between. Looked up from germline, CDR1 is SGHTA and CDR2 is FQGNSA. The CDR3, as DNA: TGTGCCAGCAGCTCTGGGGGGGTTATTACCTATGGCTACACCTTC. Translating it yields CASSSGGVITYGYTF.

This clonotype was counted a few times. This chain uses TRBV7-2 with TRBJ2-7, with 9 positions matching TRBD2. V gave up 3 bases and J gave up 7 bases; unmatched junction bases: 7. Germline V gene sequence: CDR1 SGHTA, CDR2 FQGNSA. This CDR3 has 14 residues. In DNA form, the CDR3 reads TGTGCCAGCAGCTTCGGCGGGGGGGGCCTTGAGCAGTACTTC. This translates into CASSFGGGGLEQYF.

This clonotype was seen repeatedly, ten times or more. The chain employs TRBV6-1 and TRBJ2-3; 7 bases are shared with TRBD1. V shed 6 bases and J 6 bases; nucleotides not matched to a gene: 18. CDR3 length: 17 residues. CDR1 and CDR2 (germline): MNHNS, SASEGT. This CDR3 is CASRLNNNSGQIDTQYF. CDR3 DNA sequence: TGTGCCAGCAGACTAAACAATAACTCGGGACAGATCGATACGCAGTATTTT.

V usage is TRBV14 and J usage is TRBJ2-7; TRBD2 matches at 7 bases. J gave up 6 bases and V 0 bases, and 17 bases lay outside the gene matches. Germline V lookup: CDR1 SGHDN, CDR2 FVKESK. The length of the CDR3 is 18 residues. For the CDR3, the DNA is TGTGCCAGCAGCCAAGATCGTCTTTTTTCCGGGGGGACGGGCGAGCAGTACTTC. Residues: CASSQDRLFSGGTGEQYF.

About this clonotype: Possible read error: a much larger clone is one base away. The chain couples TRBV12-3 or TRBV12-4 to TRBJ2-2; the match to TRBD2 covers 8 bases. The CDR3 consists of 14 residues. Germline trimming cut 10 bases from V and 3 bases from J; bases unmatched to any gene: 7. Written as DNA, the CDR3 is TGTGCCAACACAACTAGCGGACACACCGGGGAGCTGTTTTTT. It encodes CANTTSGHTGELFF.

This clonotype was counted a few times. The genes are TRBV3-1 and TRBJ1-1, with 7 positions matching TRBD1. Per germline, CDR1 LGHDT and CDR2 YNNKEL (reference sequence). Trimming removed 4 bases from V and 4 bases from J; junction bases left unmatched: 3. CDR3 length equals 13 residues. As DNA, the CDR3 is TGTGCCAGCAGCCGACAGGGAGGCACTGAAGCTTTCTTT. This encodes CASSRQGGTEAFF.

In its sample, this clonotype was seen many times. V is TRBV12-3 or TRBV12-4 and J is TRBJ1-2; D might be TRBD1 (5 bases). Trimming took 3 bases from V and 5 from J, leaving 13 bases between them. The CDR3 runs to 14 residues. CDR3: CASSFGDLPYGYTF. The CDR3 DNA follows: TGTGCCAGCAGTTTTGGGGACCTTCCTTATGGCTACACCTTC.

This clonotype was counted many times. V gene TRBV5-1 combines with J gene TRBJ2-2; D gene unclear. The CDR3 is 13 residues long. Germline-derived CDR1 and CDR2 are SGHRS and YFSETQ. Trimming pared 2 bases from V and 4 bases from J, leaving 6 bases between. CDR3 region: CASSLQSTGELFF. CDR3 nucleotide sequence: TGCGCCAGCAGCTTACAGAGCACCGGGGAGCTGTTTTTT.

This clonotype came up many times. The chain has TRBV20-1 and TRBJ2-3; TRBD2 aligns across 12 bases. Germline V gene sequence: CDR1 DFQATT, CDR2 SNEGSKA (reference sequence). CDR3 length: 16 amino acids. Trimming at V came to 3 bases and at J to 3 bases, leaving 7 bases not matched to a gene. This CDR3 reads CSASTPTSGGTDTQYF. CDR3 sequence (DNA): TGCAGTGCTAGTACCCCGACTAGCGGGGGTACAGATACGCAGTATTTT.

The V gene is TRBV29-1, the J gene TRBJ2-3; 11 nucleotides agree with TRBD2. Germline CDR1 and CDR2: SQVTM and ANQGSEA. The length of the CDR3 is 18 residues. Losses at the gene ends were 7 bases for V and 2 bases for J; bases not matched to a gene: 17. The CDR3 DNA reads as TGCAGCGCCGAACCTCGGTTAGCGGGGGGGGCCCCCACAGATACGCAGTATTTT. This translates into CSAEPRLAGGAPTDTQYF.

This clonotype was seen at least ten times. The chain recombines TRBV13 with TRBJ1-4; D may be TRBD1 (6 bases). The CDR3 consists of 14 residues. Germline CDR1 is PRHDT and CDR2 is FYEKMQ (reference sequence). The V and J ends lost 3 bases and 7 bases respectively, with 12 bases between them. CDR3 sequence: CASSLTGFGEKLFF. The CDR3 DNA sequence: TGTGCCAGCAGCTTGACAGGATTTGGTGAAAAACTGTTTTTT.

This clonotype was found many times. The chain employs TRBV20-1 and TRBJ1-5; no clear D. V was pared by 6 bases and J by 4 bases, with 22 bases between. The germline V gene encodes CDR1 DFQATT and CDR2 SNEGSKA (reference sequence). The CDR3 runs 16 residues. CDR3 DNA: TGCAGTGCAATGACCCTTTCAAGACTAGAAAATCAGCCCCAGCATTTT. It yields the protein CSAMTLSRLENQPQHF.

This clonotype was seen ten or more times. The chain recombines TRBV5-1 with TRBJ1-4; 7 bases align to TRBD1. CDR1 and CDR2 (germline): SGHRS, YFSETQ. The CDR3 runs to 15 residues. V gave up 1 base and J gave up 5 bases; unmatched junction bases: 5. CDR3 nucleotides: TGCGCCAGCAGCTTGTGGACAGGACCGAATGAAAAACTGTTTTTT. It is translated as CASSLWTGPNEKLFF.

The gene calls are TRBV2 and TRBJ2-3; D may be TRBD2 (6 bases). Trimming removed 4 bases from V and 1 base from J, with 9 bases in between. CDR1 and CDR2 from the germline V gene are SNHLY and FYNNEI. The CDR3 runs to 14 residues. The CDR3 DNA follows: TGTGCCAGCAGTGGACTAGTCGGCACAGATACGCAGTATTTT. Translation gives CASSGLVGTDTQYF.

This clonotype was seen a few times. This chain links TRBV20-1 with TRBJ1-1; D perhaps matches TRBD1 (6 bases). Germline V lookup: CDR1 DFQATT, CDR2 SNEGSKA (reference sequence). The CDR3 sequence is 14 residues long. Trimming took 1 base from V and 3 from J, leaving 12 bases between them. The CDR3 reads CSARGRQEYTEAFF. CDR3 sequence (DNA): TGCAGTGCTAGAGGACGACAGGAGTACACTGAAGCTTTCTTT.

This clonotype was counted many times. This chain links TRBV18 with TRBJ1-2; perhaps TRBD1 as D (5 bases). CDR1 and CDR2 from the germline V gene are KGHSH and LQKENI. The CDR3 is 14 amino acids. Trimming took off 2 bases at V and 2 bases at J, with 9 bases between the two ends. In nucleotides, the CDR3 is TGTGCCAGCTCACCAAACAGGATAAACTATGGCTACACCTTC. This sequence encodes CASSPNRINYGYTF.